What follows is one TCR beta chain and its context. The antigen remains unidentified. These data originate in a study of OX40 agonist ivuxolimab in advanced cancers. Study observations and caveats: The expanded peripheral T cells' antigen specificity was not determined.

The CDR3 consists of 14 residues. V gave up 6 bases and J gave up 0 bases, with 12 bases separating them. Germline CDR1 SGHTA, CDR2 FQGNSA. TCRdb's copy holds only in-frame clones and misses some; the assay was immunoSEQ multiplex PCR. Of about 15,000 clones listed, around nine tenths are singletons. V and J are TRBV7-2 and TRBJ2-7; D is uncertain. The origin of this receptor is an adult with an advanced solid tumor such as melanoma, head and neck, liver or kidney cancer. The sequences come from CD4+ or CD8+ T cells sorted from blood, collected in a trial of the OX40 agonist ivuxolimab. The DNA of the CDR3 is TGTGCCAGCAGTCCCCAGGTACCCTCCTACGAGCAGTACTTC. Translation gives CASSPQVPSYEQYF.